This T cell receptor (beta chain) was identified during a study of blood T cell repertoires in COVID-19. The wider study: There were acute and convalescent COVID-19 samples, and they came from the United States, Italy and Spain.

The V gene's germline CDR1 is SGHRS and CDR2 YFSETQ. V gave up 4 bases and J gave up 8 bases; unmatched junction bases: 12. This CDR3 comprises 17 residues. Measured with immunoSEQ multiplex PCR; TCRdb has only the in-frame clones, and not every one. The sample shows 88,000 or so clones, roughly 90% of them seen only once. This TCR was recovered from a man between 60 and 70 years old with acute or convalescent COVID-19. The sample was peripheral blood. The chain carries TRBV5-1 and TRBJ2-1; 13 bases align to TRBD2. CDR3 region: CASSGGLAGPRAHEQFF. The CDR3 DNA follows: TGCGCCAGCAGCGGGGGACTAGCGGGACCTAGGGCCCATGAGCAGTTCTTC.